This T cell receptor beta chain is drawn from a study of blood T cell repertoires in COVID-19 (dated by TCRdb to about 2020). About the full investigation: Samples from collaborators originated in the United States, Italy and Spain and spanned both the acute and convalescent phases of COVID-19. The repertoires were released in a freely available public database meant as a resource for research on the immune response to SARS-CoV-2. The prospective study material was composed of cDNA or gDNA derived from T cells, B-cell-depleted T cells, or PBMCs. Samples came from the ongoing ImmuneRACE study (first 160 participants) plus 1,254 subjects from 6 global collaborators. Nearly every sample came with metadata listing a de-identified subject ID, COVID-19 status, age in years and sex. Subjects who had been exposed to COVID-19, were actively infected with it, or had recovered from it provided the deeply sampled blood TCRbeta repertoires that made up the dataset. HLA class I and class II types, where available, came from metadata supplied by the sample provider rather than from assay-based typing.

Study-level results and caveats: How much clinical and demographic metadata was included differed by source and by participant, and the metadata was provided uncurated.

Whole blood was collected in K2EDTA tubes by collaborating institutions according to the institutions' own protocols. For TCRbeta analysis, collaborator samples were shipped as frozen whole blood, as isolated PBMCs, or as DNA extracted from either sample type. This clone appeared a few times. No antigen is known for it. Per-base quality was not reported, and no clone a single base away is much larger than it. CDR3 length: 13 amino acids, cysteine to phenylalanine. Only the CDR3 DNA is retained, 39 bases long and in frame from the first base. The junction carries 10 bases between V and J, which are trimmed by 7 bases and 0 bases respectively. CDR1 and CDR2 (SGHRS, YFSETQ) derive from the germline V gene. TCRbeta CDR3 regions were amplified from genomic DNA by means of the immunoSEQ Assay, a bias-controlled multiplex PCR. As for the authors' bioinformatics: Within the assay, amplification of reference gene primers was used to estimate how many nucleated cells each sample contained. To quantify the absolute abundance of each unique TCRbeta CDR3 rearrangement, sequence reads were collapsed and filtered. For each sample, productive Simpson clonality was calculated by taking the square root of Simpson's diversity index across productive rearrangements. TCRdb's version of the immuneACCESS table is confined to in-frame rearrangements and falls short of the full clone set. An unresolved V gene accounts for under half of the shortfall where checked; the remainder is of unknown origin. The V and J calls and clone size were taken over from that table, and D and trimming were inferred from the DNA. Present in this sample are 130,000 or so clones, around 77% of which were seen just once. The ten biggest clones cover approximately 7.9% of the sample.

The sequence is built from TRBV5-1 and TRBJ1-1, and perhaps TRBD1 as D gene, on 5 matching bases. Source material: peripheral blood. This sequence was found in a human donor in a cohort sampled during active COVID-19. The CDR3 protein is CASRRGVNTEAFF. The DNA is TGCGCCAGCCGACGGGGGGTGAACACTGAAGCTTTCTTT.